Each of the 29 T cell receptor beta chains below was sequenced from the same sample in a study of blood T cell repertoires in COVID-19. Method: immunoSEQ multiplex PCR; TCRdb's copy keeps in-frame clones and lacks some. The table includes 50,000 to 65,000 clones, approximately 86% detected once. The sequenced sample was peripheral blood. The source is a woman of 80 years or more with COVID-19, enrolled during active disease.

V usage is TRBV7-3 and J usage is TRBJ2-3; the match to TRBD2 covers 9 bases. V shed 5 bases, J shed 3 bases, and the junction held 6 bases outside the gene matches. This CDR3 region has 15 residues. Germline loops: CDR1 SGHTA, CDR2 FQGTGA. The CDR3 here is CASSRAGGGTDTQYF. CDR3 coding DNA: TGTGCCAGCAGCCGAGCGGGGGGTGGTACAGATACGCAGTATTTT. Together with reference TRBV7-3 and TRBJ2-3, the CDR3 gives the full variable domain: GAGVSQTPSNKVTEKGKYVELRCDPISGHTALYWYRQSLGQGPEFLIYFQGTGAADDSGLPNDRFFAVRPEGSVSTLKIQRTERGDSAVYLCASSRAGGGTDTQYFGPGTRLTVL.

This chain joins TRBV10-2 and TRBJ1-4; 10 bases map to TRBD1. Germline V CDR1 and CDR2: WSHSY, SAAADI. The junction had 6 bases not matched to a gene; V was cut back by 4 bases and J by 7 bases. This CDR3 is 15 amino acids long. CDR3 loop: CASSGGDRGFEKLFF. In nucleotides, the CDR3 is TGCGCCAGCAGTGGGGGGGACAGGGGATTTGAAAAACTGTTTTTT.

This clone has more than one count but fewer than ten. V usage is TRBV3-1 (or the pseudogene TRBV3-2) and J usage is TRBJ2-1; 7 bases match TRBD2. CDR1 is LGHDT and CDR2 is YNNKEL in the germline V gene (reference sequence). The CDR3 has 18 amino acids. With 0 bases clipped from V and 2 bases from J, the junction kept 10 bases outside the gene matches. The CDR3 coding sequence is TGTGCCAGCAGCCAAGATGGGGGGGACTTCCACCCCTACAATGAGCAGTTCTTC. It is translated as CASSQDGGDFHPYNEQFF.

The rearrangement links TRBV7-9 to TRBJ1-1, with 7 positions matching TRBD1. This CDR3 has 15 amino acids. The V segment lost 5 bases and the J segment 4 bases; nucleotides outside the gene matches: 10. From germline, CDR1 is SEHNR and CDR2 FQNEAQ (reference sequence). In DNA, the CDR3 is TGTGCCAGCAGCCACTTACAGGGGATGAGCACTGAAGCTTTCTTT. It is translated as CASSHLQGMSTEAFF.

In its sample, this clone was seen once. V is TRBV5-1 and J is TRBJ1-6; TRBD1 aligns across 10 bases. Trimming at V came to 4 bases and at J to 7 bases, leaving 8 bases not matched to a gene. Per germline, CDR1 SGHRS and CDR2 YFSETQ. The CDR3 is made up of 16 amino acids. This CDR3 is CASSIARTGGNSPLHF. CDR3 nucleotide sequence: TGCGCCAGCAGCATTGCGAGGACAGGGGGGAATTCACCCCTCCACTTT.

The V gene is TRBV11-2, the J gene TRBJ2-5; 10 bases match TRBD2. Per the germline V gene, CDR1 is SGHAT and CDR2 is FQNNGV. Trimming took 1 base from V and 2 from J; bases not matched to a gene: 10. The length of the CDR3 is 18 residues. Here the CDR3 reads CASSLGLLAGGQQETQYF. For the CDR3, the DNA is TGTGCCAGCAGCTTAGGTTTGTTAGCGGGGGGCCAACAAGAGACCCAGTACTTC.

A word on this clone: At one of its ends the junction is not consistent with the germline gene, which may arise from a read error. The genes are TRBV5-1 and TRBJ1-2; 8 bases agree with TRBD1. The CDR3 totals 12 residues. Germline-derived CDR1 and CDR2 are SGHRS and YFSETQ. The CDR3 is CASSLDRGLWSF. CDR3 bases: TGCGCCAGCAGCTTAGACAGGGGCCTCTGGTCCTTC.

The rearrangement links TRBV19 to TRBJ1-1; the match to TRBD1 covers 9 bases. Germline assignment: CDR1 LNHDA and CDR2 SQIVND (reference sequence). This CDR3 contains 15 residues. V trimming: 6 bases; J trimming: 8 bases; junction bases outside the gene matches: 13. This CDR3 reads CASSPVGQGKTEAFF. CDR3 sequence (DNA): TGTGCCAGTAGCCCAGTCGGACAGGGGAAAACAGAAGCTTTCTTT.

The V gene is TRBV19, the J gene TRBJ1-6, with 8 bases matching TRBD1. Germline assignment: CDR1 LNHDA and CDR2 SQIVND (reference sequence). Trimming at V came to 6 bases and at J to 5 bases, leaving 12 bases not matched to a gene. The CDR3 is 17 amino acids. The CDR3 bases are TGTGCCAGTAGCCGAGAACGGACAGGGCGGAATAATTCACCCCTCCACTTT. Translated, it gives CASSRERTGRNNSPLHF.

The CDR3 DNA follows: TGTGCCAGCAGCTTGGGGACGGGGACAGGGGTCACAGATACGCAGTATTTT. Its protein is CASSLGTGTGVTDTQYF. The chain links TRBV5-4 to TRBJ2-3; TRBD1 matches at 10 bases. The CDR3 has 17 residues. Germline CDR1 SGHNT, CDR2 YYREEE (reference sequence). V lost 0 bases, J lost 2 bases, and 6 bases stayed unmatched.

This clone showed up just a few times. This chain uses TRBV7-2 with TRBJ2-1; D not certain. The CDR3 is 15 residues long. Trimming cost V 2 bases and J 4 bases, with 12 bases left between them. Germline V CDR1 and CDR2: SGHTA, FQGNSA. CDR3 sequence reads: CASSLSEFKYNEQFF. In DNA, the CDR3 is TGTGCCAGCAGCTTATCCGAGTTCAAGTACAATGAGCAGTTCTTC.

The gene calls are TRBV18 and TRBJ2-2, with D unclear. Deletions cut 5 bases from V and 2 bases from J, with 9 bases between. From germline, CDR1 is KGHSH and CDR2 LQKENI. The CDR3 covers 14 residues. This chain's CDR3 is CASSFEINTGELFF. The CDR3 DNA is TGTGCCAGCTCATTTGAGATAAACACCGGGGAGCTGTTTTTT.

The chain uses TRBV9 and TRBJ2-5, with TRBD1 as a possible D gene (6 bases). V lost 4 bases and J lost 4, with 14 bases in between. The CDR3 contains 14 residues. Germline CDR1 is SGDLS and CDR2 is YYNGEE. The CDR3 sequence: CASSRRGDGETQYF. The CDR3, as DNA: TGTGCCAGCAGCCGCAGGGGCGATGGAGAGACCCAGTACTTC.

Turning to this clone: This may stem from a read error, because a much larger clone lies one nucleotide away. Other DNA sequences of this sample code for an identical CDR3. The V and J genes are TRBV25-1 and TRBJ1-2; D is ambiguous. Germline V gives CDR1 MGHDK, CDR2 SYGVNS. The germline V and J ends were trimmed by 1 base and 1 base, with 7 bases remaining between them. There are 14 residues in the CDR3. This CDR3 reads CASSESGDNYGYTF. CDR3 nucleotide sequence: TGTGCCAGCAGTGAATCGGGAGATAACTATGGCTACACCTTC.

The genes are TRBV5-1 and TRBJ1-1; TRBD1 might be the D (5 bases). The length of the CDR3 is 13 residues. In germline, CDR1 is SGHRS, CDR2 YFSETQ. Between the trimmed V and J ends, which lost 5 bases and 7 bases, there was a span of 15 bases. The CDR3 DNA reads TGCGCCAGCAGTCCCGGGGGAGGGATTGAAGCTTTCTTT. Encoded protein: CASSPGGGIEAFF.

V usage is TRBV11-1 and J usage is TRBJ2-7, with 7 positions matching TRBD2. Germline V gene sequence: CDR1 SGHAT, CDR2 FQDESV (reference sequence). There are 14 residues in the CDR3. The V gene end was trimmed by 2 bases and the J gene end by 1 base; junction bases not matched to a gene: 2. CDR3 region: CASSLWEGSYEQYF. CDR3 bases: TGTGCCAGCAGCTTATGGGAGGGATCCTACGAGCAGTACTTC.

The chain joins TRBV5-1 to TRBJ1-2; tentatively, D is TRBD1 (6 bases). The CDR3 runs to 15 residues. Deletions cut 0 bases from V and 4 bases from J, with 13 bases between. CDR1 is SGHRS and CDR2 is YFSETQ in the germline V gene. CDR3 protein: CASSLAGEQGYGYTF. In DNA, the CDR3 is TGCGCCAGCAGCTTGGCCGGCGAACAGGGCTATGGCTACACCTTC.

This clone was seen only a few times. The chain is built from TRBV4-1 and TRBJ1-5, with 7 bases aligning to TRBD1. This CDR3 comprises 15 residues. Germline V gives CDR1 MGHRA, CDR2 YSYEKL. V shed 4 bases and J 7 bases; nucleotides not matched to a gene: 10. The CDR3 is CASSLRQGGGQPQHF. DNA of the CDR3: TGCGCCAGCAGCCTGAGACAGGGAGGTGGCCAGCCCCAGCATTTT.

The CDR3 reads CASSIFPSRESNYGYTF. For the CDR3, the DNA is TGTGCCAGTAGTATTTTTCCCTCCCGGGAGTCTAACTATGGCTACACCTTC. This chain joins TRBV19 and TRBJ1-2; D uncertain. V was cut by 3 bases and J by 0 bases, with 17 bases left in between. From germline, CDR1 is LNHDA and CDR2 SQIVND (reference sequence). The CDR3 contains 17 residues.

The DNA for the CDR3 is TGTGCCAGTAGTATGGGACAGTCGGTTGAAAAACTGTTTTTT. It specifies CASSMGQSVEKLFF. The gene calls are TRBV19 and TRBJ1-4; 7 bases line up with TRBD1. The J segment lost 7 bases and the V segment lost 3 bases, leaving 5 bases of the junction unmatched. Germline V gene data show CDR1 as LNHDA and CDR2 as SQIVND (reference sequence). CDR3 size: 14 residues.

The chain links TRBV5-1 to TRBJ2-3; a weak D match, TRBD2 (6 bases). Trimming removed 5 bases from V and 1 base from J, with 20 bases in between. This CDR3 comprises 17 residues. Germline-derived CDR1 and CDR2 are SGHRS and YFSETQ. The DNA for the CDR3 is TGCGCCAGCAGGAGTCTTATGGCGGGGAGTCGCACAGATACGCAGTATTTT. Its translation is CASRSLMAGSRTDTQYF. The full variable domain, completed using reference TRBV5-1 and TRBJ2-3, is KAGVTQTPRYLIKTRGQQVTLSCSPISGHRSVSWYQQTPGQGLQFLFEYFSETQRNKGNFPGRFSGRQFSNSRSEMNVSTLELGDSALYLCASRSLMAGSRTDTQYFGPGTRLTVL.

This clone is a singleton in its sample. This rearrangement joins TRBV27 to TRBJ1-3, with 7 bases that match TRBD1. Germline V gene sequence: CDR1 MNHEY, CDR2 SMNVEV (reference sequence). The CDR3 totals 16 residues. Germline trimming cut 0 bases from V and 0 bases from J; bases unmatched to any gene: 2. The CDR3 region is CASSLSGQDSGNTIYF. CDR3 sequence (DNA): TGTGCCAGCAGTTTATCCGGACAGGACTCTGGAAACACCATATATTTT.

The CDR3 is CASSPGQVNTEAFF. In nucleotides, the CDR3 is TGTGCCAGCAGCCCGGGACAGGTGAACACTGAAGCTTTCTTT. The chain couples TRBV7-9 to TRBJ1-1; TRBD1 matches at 8 bases. This CDR3 comprises 14 residues. Germline CDR1 reads SEHNR; CDR2 reads FQNEAQ (reference sequence). V shed 5 bases and J 0 bases; nucleotides not matched to a gene: 2. Combining the CDR3 with reference TRBV7-9 and TRBJ1-1 gives the whole variable domain DTGVSQNPRHKITKRGQNVTFRCDPISEHNRLYWYRQTLGQGPEFLTYFQNEAQLEKSRLLSDRFSAERPKGSFSTLEIQRTEQGDSAMYLCASSPGQVNTEAFFGQGTRLTVV.

V usage is TRBV7-2 and J usage is TRBJ1-5, with D perhaps matching TRBD1 (6 bases). Germline-derived CDR1 and CDR2 are SGHTA and FQGNSA. CDR3 length: 16 amino acids. V was pared by 5 bases and J by 3 bases, with 17 bases between. CDR3 protein: CASSLGGLPFNQPQHF. The CDR3 DNA reads as TGTGCCAGCAGCCTAGGGGGACTCCCCTTCAATCAGCCCCAGCATTTT.

This clone was seen only once. This chain links TRBV24-1 with TRBJ2-5; 8 positions match TRBD1. The CDR3 covers 14 residues. Germline values: CDR1 KGHDR, CDR2 SFDVKD. The trim removed 4 bases at V and 5 bases at J, leaving 5 bases unmatched. The CDR3 loop reads CATSDPGQGETQYF. CDR3 nucleotides: TGTGCCACCAGTGACCCCGGACAGGGCGAGACCCAGTACTTC.

This clone was observed a handful of times. CDR3 residues: CASTPGGGPEAFF. CDR3 DNA: TGTGCCAGCACCCCTGGGGGGGGTCCTGAAGCTTTCTTT. The V call is TRBV2, the J call TRBJ1-1; a weak D match, TRBD1 (5 bases). The CDR3 runs 13 residues. Trimming pared 7 bases from V and 6 bases from J, leaving 15 bases between. Germline CDR1 and CDR2: SNHLY and FYNNEI.

CDR3 sequence (DNA): TGTGCCAGCAGTTACCAGGGGGCGCGATCTAACTATGGCTACACCTTC. This sequence encodes CASSYQGARSNYGYTF. The chain is built from TRBV6-5 and TRBJ1-2; 8 nucleotides match TRBD1. From germline, CDR1 is MNHEY and CDR2 SVGAGI. J gave up 0 bases and V 2 bases, and 5 bases lay outside the gene matches. The CDR3 consists of 16 residues.

The V gene is TRBV4-2, the J gene TRBJ2-1; D unclear. CDR1 and CDR2 from the germline V gene are LGHNA and YNFKEQ. The germline V and J ends were trimmed by 0 bases and 5 bases, with 11 bases remaining between them. The CDR3 contains 15 residues. As DNA, the CDR3 is TGTGCCAGCAGCCAAGAATCGCTAGGTAACAATGAGCAGTTCTTC. Protein sequence: CASSQESLGNNEQFF.

This clone was seen only once. This chain joins TRBV5-4 and TRBJ1-1; D uncertain. The CDR3 runs 13 residues. Trimming pared 1 base from V and 5 bases from J, leaving 9 bases between. Germline V gives CDR1 SGHNT, CDR2 YYREEE (reference sequence). CDR3 protein: CASSLWLLTEAFF. Here the CDR3 DNA reads TGTGCCAGCAGCTTGTGGCTACTAACTGAAGCTTTCTTT.